This T cell receptor delta chain was sequenced during a study of γδ T cells in repeated Plasmodium falciparum infection. Looking at the study overall: Over approximately 640 days, donors received four mosquito-bite P. falciparum NF54 infections. Sampling occurred at baseline, pre-infection for selected infections, and 21 days post-infection. Overall study results and limits: Waves of new clonotype selection appeared after repeated controlled infections in Vdelta2-negative, largely Vdelta1+, gammadelta T cells. Vdelta2-negative gammadelta repertoires appeared less diverse and less shared in Malian than Australian children.

Gammadelta T cells were flow-sorted from PBMC into Vgamma9/Vdelta2+ and Vdelta2-negative populations for bulk analysis. This clone was counted a few times. Its matching antigen is unknown. The amino acid sequence in TCRdb belongs to a much larger clone and departs from this DNA's translation at residue 4, likely a sequencing read error; the sequence shown is translated from the DNA. TCRdb fed the multiplex PCR reads into CATT to redo clone calling. The sample lists tens of thousands of delta-chain clones; around 1.7% were seen once. CDR1 GEAIGNYY and CDR2 EKD come from the germline V gene. This CDR3 spans 16 amino acids.

J is TRDJ1 and V is TRDV2; 11 bases fit TRDD3. The J gene, not given by TCRdb, was assigned here from a germline match of the nucleotide sequence. The clonotype originates from a pool of human donors (malaria-infected and uninfected, not separated). Sequencing was done on a sample of gamma-delta T cells from blood. The CDR3 DNA follows: TGTGCCTGTGCCACCGTTGGGGGATACGCATCCGATAAACTCATCTTT. This encodes CACATVGGYASDKLIF.